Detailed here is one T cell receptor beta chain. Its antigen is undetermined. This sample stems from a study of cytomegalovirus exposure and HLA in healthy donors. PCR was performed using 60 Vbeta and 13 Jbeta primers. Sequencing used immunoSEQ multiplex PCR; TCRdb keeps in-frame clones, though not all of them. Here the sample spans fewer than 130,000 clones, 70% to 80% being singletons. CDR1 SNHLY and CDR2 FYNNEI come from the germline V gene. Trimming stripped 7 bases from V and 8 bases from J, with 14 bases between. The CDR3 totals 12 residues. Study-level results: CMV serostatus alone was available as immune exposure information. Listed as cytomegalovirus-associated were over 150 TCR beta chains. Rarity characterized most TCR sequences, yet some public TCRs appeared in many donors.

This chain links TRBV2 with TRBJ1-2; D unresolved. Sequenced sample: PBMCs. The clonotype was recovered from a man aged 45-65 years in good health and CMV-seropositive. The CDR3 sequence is CASTRLAEGYTF. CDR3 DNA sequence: TGTGCCAGCACTCGACTCGCGGAGGGCTACACCTTC.